The sequence of this T cell receptor (beta chain) was determined in a study of OX40 agonist ivuxolimab in advanced cancers. Deletions cut 1 base from V and 1 base from J, with 7 bases between. This CDR3 is 14 amino acids long. CDR1 is LNHDA and CDR2 is SQIVND in the germline V gene (reference sequence). Clones were read by immunoSEQ multiplex PCR, and TCRdb kept only the in-frame ones, dropping some. The sample lists roughly 23,000 clones, about 85% occurring once. The chain couples TRBV19 to TRBJ1-1, with D perhaps matching TRBD1 (5 bases). Here the sequenced sample was CD4+ or CD8+ T cells sorted from blood, taken in a trial of the OX40 agonist ivuxolimab. This receptor was identified in an adult with an advanced solid tumor such as melanoma, head and neck, liver or kidney cancer. CDR3 region: CASSIGGTNTEAFF. CDR3 DNA sequence: TGTGCCAGTAGTATAGGGGGGACGAACACTGAAGCTTTCTTT.